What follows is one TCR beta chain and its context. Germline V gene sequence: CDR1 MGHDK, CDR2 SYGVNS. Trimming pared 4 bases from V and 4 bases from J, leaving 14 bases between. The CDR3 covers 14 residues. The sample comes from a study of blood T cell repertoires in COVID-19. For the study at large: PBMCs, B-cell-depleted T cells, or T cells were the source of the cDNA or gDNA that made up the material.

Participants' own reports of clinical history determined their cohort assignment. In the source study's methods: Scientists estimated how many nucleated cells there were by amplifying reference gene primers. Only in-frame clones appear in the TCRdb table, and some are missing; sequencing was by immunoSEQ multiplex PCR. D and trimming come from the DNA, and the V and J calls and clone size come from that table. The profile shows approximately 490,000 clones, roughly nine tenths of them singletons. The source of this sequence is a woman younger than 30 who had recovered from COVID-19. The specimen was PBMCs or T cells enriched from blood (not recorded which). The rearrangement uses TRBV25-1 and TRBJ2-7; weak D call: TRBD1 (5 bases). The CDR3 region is CASSVSQGAYEQYF. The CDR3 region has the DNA TGTGCCAGCAGTGTATCCCAGGGCGCGTACGAGCAGTACTTC.